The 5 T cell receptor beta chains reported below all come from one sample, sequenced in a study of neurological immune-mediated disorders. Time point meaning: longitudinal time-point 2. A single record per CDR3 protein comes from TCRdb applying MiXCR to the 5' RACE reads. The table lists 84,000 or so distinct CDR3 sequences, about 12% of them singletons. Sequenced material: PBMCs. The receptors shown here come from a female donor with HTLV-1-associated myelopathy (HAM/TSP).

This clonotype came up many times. For the CDR3, the DNA is TGTGCCAGCAGGGCAGGGAACACCGGGGAGCTGTTTTTT. Protein: CASRAGNTGELFF. V and J are TRBV7-9 and TRBJ2-2; D unresolved. V lost 6 bases to trimming and J lost 1 base, with 6 bases between them. The CDR3 loop spans 13 amino acids. CDR1 and CDR2 from the germline V gene are SEHNR and FQNEAQ (reference sequence).

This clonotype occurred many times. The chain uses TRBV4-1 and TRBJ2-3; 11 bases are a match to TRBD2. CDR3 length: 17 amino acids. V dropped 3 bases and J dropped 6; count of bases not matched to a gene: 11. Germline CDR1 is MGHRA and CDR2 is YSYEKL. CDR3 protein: CASSQNRDSGGEDTQYF. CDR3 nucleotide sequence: TGCGCCAGCAGCCAGAATCGCGATAGCGGGGGGGAGGATACGCAGTATTTT.

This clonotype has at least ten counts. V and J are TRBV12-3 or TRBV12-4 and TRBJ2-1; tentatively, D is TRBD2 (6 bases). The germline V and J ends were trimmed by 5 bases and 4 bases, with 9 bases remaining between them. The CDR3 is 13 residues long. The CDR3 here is CASSGGFYNEQFF. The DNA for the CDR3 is TGTGCCAGCAGTGGGGGGTTTTACAATGAGCAGTTCTTC.

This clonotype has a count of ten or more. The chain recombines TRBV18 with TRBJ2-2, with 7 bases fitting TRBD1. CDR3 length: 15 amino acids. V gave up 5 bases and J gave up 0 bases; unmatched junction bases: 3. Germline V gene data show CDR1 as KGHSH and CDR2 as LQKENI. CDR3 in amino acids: CASSVGQTNTGELFF. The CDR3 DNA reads TGTGCCAGCTCAGTGGGACAGACGAACACCGGGGAGCTGTTTTTT.

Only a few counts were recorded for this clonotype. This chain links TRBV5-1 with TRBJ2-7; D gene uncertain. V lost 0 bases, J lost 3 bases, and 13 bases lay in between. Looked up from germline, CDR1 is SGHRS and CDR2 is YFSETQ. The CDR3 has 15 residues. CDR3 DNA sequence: TGCGCCAGCAGCTTGGAGGACGGAGCCTACTACGAGCAGTACTTC. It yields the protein CASSLEDGAYYEQYF.